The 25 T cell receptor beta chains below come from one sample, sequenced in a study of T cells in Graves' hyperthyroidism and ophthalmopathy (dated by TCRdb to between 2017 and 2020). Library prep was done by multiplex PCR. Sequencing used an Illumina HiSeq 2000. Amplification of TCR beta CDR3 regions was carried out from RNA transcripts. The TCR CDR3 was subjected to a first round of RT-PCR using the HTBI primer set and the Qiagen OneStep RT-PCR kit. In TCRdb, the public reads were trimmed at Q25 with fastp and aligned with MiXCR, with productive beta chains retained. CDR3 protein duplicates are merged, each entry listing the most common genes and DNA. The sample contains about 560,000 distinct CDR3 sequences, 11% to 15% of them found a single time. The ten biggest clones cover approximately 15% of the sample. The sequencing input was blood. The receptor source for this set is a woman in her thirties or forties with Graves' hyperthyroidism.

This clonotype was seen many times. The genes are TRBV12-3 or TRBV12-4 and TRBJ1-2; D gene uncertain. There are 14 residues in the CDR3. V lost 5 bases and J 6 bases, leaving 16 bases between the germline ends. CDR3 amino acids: CASSPPVGGNGYTF. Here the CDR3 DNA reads TGTGCCAGCAGTCCCCCCGTGGGCGGAAATGGCTACACCTTC.

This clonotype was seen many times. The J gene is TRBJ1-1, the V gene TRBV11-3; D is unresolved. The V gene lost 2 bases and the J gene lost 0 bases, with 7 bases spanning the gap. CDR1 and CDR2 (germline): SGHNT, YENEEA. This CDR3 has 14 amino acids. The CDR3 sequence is CASSLTFMNTEAFF. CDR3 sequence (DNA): TGTGCCAGCAGCTTAACATTCATGAACACTGAAGCTTTCTTT.

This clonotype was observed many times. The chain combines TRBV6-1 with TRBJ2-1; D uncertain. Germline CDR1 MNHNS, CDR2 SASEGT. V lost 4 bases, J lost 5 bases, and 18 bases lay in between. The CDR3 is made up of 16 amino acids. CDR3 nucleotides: TGTGCCAGCAGTGTACCGAGCGCTCAAAGAAACAATGAGCAGTTCTTC. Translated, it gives CASSVPSAQRNNEQFF.

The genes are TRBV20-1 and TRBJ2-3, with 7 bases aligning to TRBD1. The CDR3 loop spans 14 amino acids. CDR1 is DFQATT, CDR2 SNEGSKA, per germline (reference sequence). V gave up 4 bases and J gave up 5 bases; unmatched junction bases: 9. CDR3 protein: CSAIRPGQQDTQYF. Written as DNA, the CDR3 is TGCAGTGCTATCAGGCCGGGACAGCAAGATACGCAGTATTTT.

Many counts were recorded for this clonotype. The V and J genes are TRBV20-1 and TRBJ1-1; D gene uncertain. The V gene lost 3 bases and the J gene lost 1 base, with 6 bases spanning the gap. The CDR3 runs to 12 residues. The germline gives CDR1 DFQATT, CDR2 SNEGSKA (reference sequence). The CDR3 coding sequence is TGCAGTGCTAGTTTACAGAACACTGAAGCTTTCTTT. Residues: CSASLQNTEAFF.

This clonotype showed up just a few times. CDR3 protein: CATSSGTQISTDTQYF. In nucleotides, the CDR3 is TGTGCCACCTCCTCCGGGACTCAAATCAGCACAGATACGCAGTATTTT. The chain couples TRBV27 to TRBJ2-3, with D possibly being TRBD2 (6 bases). Looked up from germline, CDR1 is MNHEY and CDR2 is SMNVEV (reference sequence). Trimming shortened V by 10 bases and J by 0 bases, and 20 bases separated the two germline ends. CDR3 length equals 16 residues.

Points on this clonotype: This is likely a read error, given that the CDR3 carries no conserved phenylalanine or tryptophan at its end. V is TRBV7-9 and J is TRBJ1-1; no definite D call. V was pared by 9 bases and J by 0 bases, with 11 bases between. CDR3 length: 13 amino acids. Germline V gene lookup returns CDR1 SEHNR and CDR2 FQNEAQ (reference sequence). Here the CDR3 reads CASTGEMNTEAFL. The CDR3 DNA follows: TGTGCCAGTACCGGAGAGATGAACACTGAAGCTTTCTTA.

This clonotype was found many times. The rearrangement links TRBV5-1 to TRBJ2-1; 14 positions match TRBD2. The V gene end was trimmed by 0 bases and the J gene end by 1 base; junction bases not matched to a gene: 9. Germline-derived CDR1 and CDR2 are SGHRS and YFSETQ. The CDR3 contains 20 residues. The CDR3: CASSLALGLAGATSYNEQFF. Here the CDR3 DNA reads TGCGCCAGCAGCTTGGCCCTGGGACTAGCGGGAGCAACATCCTACAATGAGCAGTTCTTC.

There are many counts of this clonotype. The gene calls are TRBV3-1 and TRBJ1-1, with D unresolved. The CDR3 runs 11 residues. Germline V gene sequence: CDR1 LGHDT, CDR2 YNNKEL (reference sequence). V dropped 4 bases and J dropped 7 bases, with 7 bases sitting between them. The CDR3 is CASSRSSEAFF. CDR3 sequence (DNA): TGTGCCAGCAGCCGGAGCAGTGAAGCTTTCTTT. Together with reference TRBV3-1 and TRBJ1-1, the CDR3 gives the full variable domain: DTAVSQTPKYLVTQMGNDKSIKCEQNLGHDTMYWYKQDSKKFLKIMFSYNNKELIINETVPNRFSPKSPDKAHLNLHINSLELGDSAVYFCASSRSSEAFFGQGTRLTVV.

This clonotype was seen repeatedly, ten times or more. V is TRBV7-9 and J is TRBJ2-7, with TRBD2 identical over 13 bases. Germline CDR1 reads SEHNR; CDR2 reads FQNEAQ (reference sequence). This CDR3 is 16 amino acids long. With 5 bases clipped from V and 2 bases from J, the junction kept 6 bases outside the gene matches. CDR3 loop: CASSPLGTSGAYEQYF. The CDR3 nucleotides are TGTGCCAGCAGCCCCCTAGGGACTAGCGGGGCCTACGAGCAGTACTTC. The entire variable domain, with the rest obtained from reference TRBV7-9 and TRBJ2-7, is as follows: DTGVSQNPRHKITKRGQNVTFRCDPISEHNRLYWYRQTLGQGPEFLTYFQNEAQLEKSRLLSDRFSAERPKGSFSTLEIQRTEQGDSAMYLCASSPLGTSGAYEQYFGPGTRLTVT.

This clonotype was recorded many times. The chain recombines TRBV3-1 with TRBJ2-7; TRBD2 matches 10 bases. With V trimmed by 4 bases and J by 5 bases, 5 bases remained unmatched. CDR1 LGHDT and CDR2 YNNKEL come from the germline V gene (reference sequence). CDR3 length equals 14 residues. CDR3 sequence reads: CASSRASGSNEQYF. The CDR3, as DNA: TGTGCCAGCAGCCGCGCTAGCGGGAGCAACGAGCAGTACTTC.

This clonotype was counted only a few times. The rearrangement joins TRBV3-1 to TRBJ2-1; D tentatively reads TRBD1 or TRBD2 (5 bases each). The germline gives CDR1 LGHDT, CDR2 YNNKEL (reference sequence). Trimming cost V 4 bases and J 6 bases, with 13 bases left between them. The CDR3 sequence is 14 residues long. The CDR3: CASSPWGGGNEQFF. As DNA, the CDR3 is TGTGCCAGCAGCCCTTGGGGTGGGGGCAATGAGCAGTTCTTC.

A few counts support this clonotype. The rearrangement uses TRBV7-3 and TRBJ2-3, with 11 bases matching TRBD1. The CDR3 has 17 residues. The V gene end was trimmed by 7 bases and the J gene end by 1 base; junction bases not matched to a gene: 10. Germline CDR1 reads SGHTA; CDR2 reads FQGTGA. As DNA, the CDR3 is TGTGCCAGCATCCCAAGCAGGACAGGGGGCGGCACAGATACGCAGTATTTT. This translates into CASIPSRTGGGTDTQYF. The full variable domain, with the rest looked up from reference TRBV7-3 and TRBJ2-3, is GAGVSQTPSNKVTEKGKYVELRCDPISGHTALYWYRQSLGQGPEFLIYFQGTGAADDSGLPNDRFFAVRPEGSVSTLKIQRTERGDSAVYLCASIPSRTGGGTDTQYFGPGTRLTVL.

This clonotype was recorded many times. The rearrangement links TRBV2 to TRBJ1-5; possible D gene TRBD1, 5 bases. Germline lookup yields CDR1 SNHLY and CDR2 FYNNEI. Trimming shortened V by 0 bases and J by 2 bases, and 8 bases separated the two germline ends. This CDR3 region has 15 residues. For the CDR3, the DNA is TGTGCCAGCAGTGAAGCACTAGGGGGCAATCAGCCCCAGCATTTT. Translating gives CASSEALGGNQPQHF.

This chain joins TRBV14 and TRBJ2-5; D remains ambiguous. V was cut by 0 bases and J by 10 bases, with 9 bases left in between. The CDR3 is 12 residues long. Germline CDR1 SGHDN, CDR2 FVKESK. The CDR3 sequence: CASSQDNSLQYF. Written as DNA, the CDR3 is TGTGCCAGCAGCCAAGATAATAGTCTCCAGTACTTC.

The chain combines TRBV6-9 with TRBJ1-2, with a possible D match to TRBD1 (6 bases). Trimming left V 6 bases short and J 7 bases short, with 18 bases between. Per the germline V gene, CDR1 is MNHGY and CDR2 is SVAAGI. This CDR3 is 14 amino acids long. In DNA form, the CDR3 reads TGTGCCAGCAGAAATTCGAGACAGGTCGGTGGCTACACCTTC. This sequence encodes CASRNSRQVGGYTF.

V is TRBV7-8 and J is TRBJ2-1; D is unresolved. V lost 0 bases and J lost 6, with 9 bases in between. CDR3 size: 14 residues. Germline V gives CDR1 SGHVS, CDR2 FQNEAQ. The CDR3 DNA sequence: TGTGCCAGCAGCTTAGCGATGTTGGGCAATGAGCAGTTCTTC. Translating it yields CASSLAMLGNEQFF.

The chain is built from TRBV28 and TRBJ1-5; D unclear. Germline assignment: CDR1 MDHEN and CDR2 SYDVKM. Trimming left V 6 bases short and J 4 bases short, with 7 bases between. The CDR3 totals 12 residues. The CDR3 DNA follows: TGTGCCAGCAGGATACAGAATCAGCCCCAGCATTTT. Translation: CASRIQNQPQHF. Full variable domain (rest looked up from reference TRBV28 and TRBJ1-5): DVKVTQSSRYLVKRTGEKVFLECVQDMDHENMFWYRQDPGLGLRLIYFSYDVKMKEKGDIPEGYSVSREKKERFSLILESASTNQTSMYLCASRIQNQPQHFGDGTRLSIL.

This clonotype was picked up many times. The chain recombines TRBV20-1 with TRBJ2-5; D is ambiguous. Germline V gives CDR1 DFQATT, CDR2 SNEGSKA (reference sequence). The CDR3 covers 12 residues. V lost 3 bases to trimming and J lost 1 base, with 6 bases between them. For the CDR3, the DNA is TGCAGTGCTAGGGACGGCCAAGAGACCCAGTACTTC. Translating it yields CSARDGQETQYF.

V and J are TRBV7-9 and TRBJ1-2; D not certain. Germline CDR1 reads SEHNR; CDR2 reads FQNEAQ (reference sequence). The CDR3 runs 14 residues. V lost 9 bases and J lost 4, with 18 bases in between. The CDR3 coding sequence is TGTGCCAGTCAAAAACCAACCAGTCCCTATGGCTACACCTTC. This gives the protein CASQKPTSPYGYTF.

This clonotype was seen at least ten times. This CDR3 reads CASSQEVGGAGELFF. Here the CDR3 DNA reads TGTGCCAGCAGCCAAGAGGTTGGGGGGGCCGGGGAGCTGTTTTTT. V is TRBV4-2 and J is TRBJ2-2, with 7 positions matching TRBD2. Germline loops: CDR1 LGHNA, CDR2 YNFKEQ. The CDR3 consists of 15 residues. With V trimmed by 0 bases and J by 6 bases, 4 bases remained unmatched.

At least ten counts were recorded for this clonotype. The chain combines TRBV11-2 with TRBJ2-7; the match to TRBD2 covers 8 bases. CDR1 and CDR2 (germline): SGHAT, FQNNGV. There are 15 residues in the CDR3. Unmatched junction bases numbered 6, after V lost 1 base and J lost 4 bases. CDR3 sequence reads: CASSLAGLVSYEQYF. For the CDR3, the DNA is TGTGCCAGCAGCTTAGCGGGACTAGTATCTTACGAGCAGTACTTC.

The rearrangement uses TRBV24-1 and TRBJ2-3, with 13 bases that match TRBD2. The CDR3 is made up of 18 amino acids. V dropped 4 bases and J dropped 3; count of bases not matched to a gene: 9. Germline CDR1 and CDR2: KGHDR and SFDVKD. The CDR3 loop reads CATSDLPGLAGRTDTQYF. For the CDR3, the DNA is TGTGCCACCAGTGACCTCCCGGGACTAGCGGGAAGGACAGATACGCAGTATTTT.

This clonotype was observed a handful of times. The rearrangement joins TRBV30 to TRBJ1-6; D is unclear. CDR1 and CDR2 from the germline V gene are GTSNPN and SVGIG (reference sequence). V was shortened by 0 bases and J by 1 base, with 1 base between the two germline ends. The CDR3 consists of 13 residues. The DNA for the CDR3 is TGTGCCTGGAGTGTGTCCTATAATTCACCCCTCCACTTT. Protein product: CAWSVSYNSPLHF. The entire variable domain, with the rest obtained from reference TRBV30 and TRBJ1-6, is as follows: SQTIHQWPATLVQPVGSPLSLECTVEGTSNPNLYWYRQAAGRGLQLLFYSVGIGQISSEVPQNLSASRPQDRQFILSSKKLLLSDSGFYLCAWSVSYNSPLHFGNGTRLTVT.

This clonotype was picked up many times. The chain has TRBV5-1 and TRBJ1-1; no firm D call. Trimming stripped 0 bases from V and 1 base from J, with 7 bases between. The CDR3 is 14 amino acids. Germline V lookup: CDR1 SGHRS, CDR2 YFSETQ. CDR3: CASSLVEGNTEAFF. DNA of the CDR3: TGCGCCAGCAGCTTGGTAGAGGGGAACACTGAAGCTTTCTTT. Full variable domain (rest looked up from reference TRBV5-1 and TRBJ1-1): KAGVTQTPRYLIKTRGQQVTLSCSPISGHRSVSWYQQTPGQGLQFLFEYFSETQRNKGNFPGRFSGRQFSNSRSEMNVSTLELGDSALYLCASSLVEGNTEAFFGQGTRLTVV.